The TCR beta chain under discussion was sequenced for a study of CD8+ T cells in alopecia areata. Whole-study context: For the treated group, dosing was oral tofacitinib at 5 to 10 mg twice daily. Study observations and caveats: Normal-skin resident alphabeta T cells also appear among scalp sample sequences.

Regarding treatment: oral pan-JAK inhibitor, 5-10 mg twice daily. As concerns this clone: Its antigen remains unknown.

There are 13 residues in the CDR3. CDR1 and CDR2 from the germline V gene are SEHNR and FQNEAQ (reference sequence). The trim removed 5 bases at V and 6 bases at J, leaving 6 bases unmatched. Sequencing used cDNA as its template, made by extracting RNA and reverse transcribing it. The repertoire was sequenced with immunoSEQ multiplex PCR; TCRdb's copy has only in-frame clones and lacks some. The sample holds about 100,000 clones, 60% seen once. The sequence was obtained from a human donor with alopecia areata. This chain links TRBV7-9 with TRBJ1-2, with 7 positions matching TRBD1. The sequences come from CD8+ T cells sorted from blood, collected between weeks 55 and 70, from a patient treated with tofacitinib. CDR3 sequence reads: CASSTSGGDGYTF. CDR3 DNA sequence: TGTGCCAGCAGCACCTCAGGGGGAGATGGCTACACCTTC.